This T cell receptor (beta chain) was sequenced for a study of CD8 T cells in Susac syndrome. Overall study results and limits: An acknowledgment was made by the study that its TCR sequencing and HLA analysis involved relatively few individuals. Susac syndrome CD4+ T cell repertoires showed no clonal expansion.

Susac syndrome patients met recently defined diagnostic criteria for definite or probable disease. Reverse transcription of about 0.45 to 1 ug RNA was performed with random hexamers. A multiplex approach, immunoSEQ multiplex PCR, amplified TCR beta CDR3 across 54 Vbeta and 13 Jbeta. TCRdb passed the immunoSEQ multiplex PCR reads through MiXCR, listing each CDR3 protein once. The profile shows roughly 250,000 distinct CDR3 sequences, approximately 95% of them singletons. Germline CDR1 and CDR2: DFQATT and SNEGSKA (reference sequence). The CDR3 totals 13 residues. Between the trimmed V and J ends, which lost 6 bases and 1 base, there was a span of 10 bases. This clonotype appeared a single time. Antigen: not known.

This sequence joins TRBV20-1 and TRBJ1-5; D not certain. This TCR was recovered from a human donor with Susac syndrome. Sequencing used CD4+ T cells from PBMCs. CDR3 DNA: TGCAGTGCCCAGGAGCAGAGCAATCAGCCCCAGCATTTT. Translated: CSAQEQSNQPQHF.